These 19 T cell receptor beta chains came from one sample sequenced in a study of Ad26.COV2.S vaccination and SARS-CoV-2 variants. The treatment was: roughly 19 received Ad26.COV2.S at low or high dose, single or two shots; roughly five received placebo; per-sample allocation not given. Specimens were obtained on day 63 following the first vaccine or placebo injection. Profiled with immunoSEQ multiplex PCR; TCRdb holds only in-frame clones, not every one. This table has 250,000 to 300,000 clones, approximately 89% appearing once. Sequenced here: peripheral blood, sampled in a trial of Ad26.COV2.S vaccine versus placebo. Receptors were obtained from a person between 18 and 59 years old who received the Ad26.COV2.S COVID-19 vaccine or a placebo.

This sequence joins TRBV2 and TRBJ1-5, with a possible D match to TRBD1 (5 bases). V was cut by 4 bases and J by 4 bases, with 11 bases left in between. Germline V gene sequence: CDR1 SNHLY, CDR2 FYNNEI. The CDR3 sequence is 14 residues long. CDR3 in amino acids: CASSGGDGNQPQHF. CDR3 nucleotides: TGTGCCAGCAGTGGGGGGGACGGGAATCAGCCCCAGCATTTT.

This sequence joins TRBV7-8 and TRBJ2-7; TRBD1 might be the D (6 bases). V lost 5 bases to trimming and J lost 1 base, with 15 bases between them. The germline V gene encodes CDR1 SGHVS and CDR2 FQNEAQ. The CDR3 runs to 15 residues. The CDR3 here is CASSLGHMSSYEQYF. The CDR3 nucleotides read TGTGCCAGCAGCCTGGGACACATGAGTTCCTACGAGCAGTACTTC.

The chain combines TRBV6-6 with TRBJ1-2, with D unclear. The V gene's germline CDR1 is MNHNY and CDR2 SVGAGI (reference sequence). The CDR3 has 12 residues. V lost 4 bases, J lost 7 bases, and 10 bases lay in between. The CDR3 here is CASSFDGLGYTF. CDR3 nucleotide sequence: TGTGCCAGCAGTTTCGACGGACTTGGCTACACCTTC.

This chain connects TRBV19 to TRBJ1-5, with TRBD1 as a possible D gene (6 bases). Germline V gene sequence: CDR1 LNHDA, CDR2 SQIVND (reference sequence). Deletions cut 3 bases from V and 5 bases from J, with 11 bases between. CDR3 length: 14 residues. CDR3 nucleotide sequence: TGTGCCAGTAGTATCGACCACAGGGATCAGCCCCAGCATTTT. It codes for CASSIDHRDQPQHF. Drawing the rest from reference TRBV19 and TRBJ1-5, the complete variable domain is DGGITQSPKYLFRKEGQNVTLSCEQNLNHDAMYWYRQDPGQGLRLIYYSQIVNDFQKGDIAEGYSVSREKKESFPLTVTSAQKNPTAFYLCASSIDHRDQPQHFGDGTRLSIL.

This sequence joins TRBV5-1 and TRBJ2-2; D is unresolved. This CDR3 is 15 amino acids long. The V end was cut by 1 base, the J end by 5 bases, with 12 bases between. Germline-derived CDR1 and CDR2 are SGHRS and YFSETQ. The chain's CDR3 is CASSLLVGLTGELFF. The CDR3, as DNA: TGCGCCAGCAGCTTGCTGGTGGGTTTGACCGGGGAGCTGTTTTTT. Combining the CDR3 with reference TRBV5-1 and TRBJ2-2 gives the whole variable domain KAGVTQTPRYLIKTRGQQVTLSCSPISGHRSVSWYQQTPGQGLQFLFEYFSETQRNKGNFPGRFSGRQFSNSRSEMNVSTLELGDSALYLCASSLLVGLTGELFFGEGSRLTVL.

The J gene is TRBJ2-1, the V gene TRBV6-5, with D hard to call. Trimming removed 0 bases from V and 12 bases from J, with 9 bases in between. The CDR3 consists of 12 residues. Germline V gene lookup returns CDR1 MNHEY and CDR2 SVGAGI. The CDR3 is CASSYSGGGQFF. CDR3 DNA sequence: TGTGCCAGCAGTTACTCGGGTGGTGGGCAGTTCTTC.

Here the CDR3 DNA reads TGCGCCAGCAGCTTGGGTCTGGGACAAGCCTACGAGCAGTACTTC. Amino acid sequence: CASSLGLGQAYEQYF. V gene TRBV5-1 combines with J gene TRBJ2-7, with a weak D call TRBD1 (6 bases). Germline-derived CDR1 and CDR2 are SGHRS and YFSETQ. Trimming removed 0 bases from V and 2 bases from J, with 12 bases in between. CDR3 size: 15 residues.

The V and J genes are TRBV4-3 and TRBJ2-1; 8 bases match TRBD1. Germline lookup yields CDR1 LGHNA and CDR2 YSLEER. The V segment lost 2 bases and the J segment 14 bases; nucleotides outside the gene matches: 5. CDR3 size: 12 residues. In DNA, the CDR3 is TGCGCCAGCAGCCAATTGACAGGGGTGAAGTTCTTC. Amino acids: CASSQLTGVKFF.

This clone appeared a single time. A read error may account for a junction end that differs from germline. Written as DNA, the CDR3 is TGCAGCGGTGAACTAGCGGGGTACACCGGGGAGCTGTTTTTT. Protein product: CSGELAGYTGELFF. The rearrangement uses TRBV29-1 and TRBJ2-2; TRBD2 matches 10 bases. Per germline, CDR1 SQVTM and CDR2 ANQGSEA. The CDR3 covers 14 residues.

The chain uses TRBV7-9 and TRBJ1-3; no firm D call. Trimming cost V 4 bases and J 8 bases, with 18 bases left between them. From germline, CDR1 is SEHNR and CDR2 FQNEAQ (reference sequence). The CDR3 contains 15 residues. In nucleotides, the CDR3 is TGTGCCAGCAGCTCCCTGACCGATACGCGGGACACCATATATTTT. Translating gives CASSSLTDTRDTIYF.

The DNA for the CDR3 is TGTGCCAGCAGTGTTTTGTCGGGACGGCTTAATGAAAAACTGTTTTTT. Translation: CASSVLSGRLNEKLFF. This chain connects TRBV2 to TRBJ1-4, with D tentatively TRBD1 (5 bases). Germline CDR1 SNHLY, CDR2 FYNNEI. The CDR3 covers 16 residues. The ends were cut back, 4 bases at V and 4 bases at J, with 16 bases in the middle.

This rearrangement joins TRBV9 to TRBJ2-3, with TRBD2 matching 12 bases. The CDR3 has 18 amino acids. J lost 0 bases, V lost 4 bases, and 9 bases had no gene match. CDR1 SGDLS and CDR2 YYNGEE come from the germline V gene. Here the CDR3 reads CASSQVTTSGGSTDTQYF. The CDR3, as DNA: TGTGCCAGCAGCCAGGTCACTACTAGCGGGGGGAGCACAGATACGCAGTATTTT.

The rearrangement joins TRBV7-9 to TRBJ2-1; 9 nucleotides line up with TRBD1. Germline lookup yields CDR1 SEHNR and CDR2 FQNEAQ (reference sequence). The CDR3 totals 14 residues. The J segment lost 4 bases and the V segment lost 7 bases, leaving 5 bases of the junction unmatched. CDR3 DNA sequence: TGTGCCAGCAAGGGGGACAGGGATTACAATGAGCAGTTCTTC. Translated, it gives CASKGDRDYNEQFF.

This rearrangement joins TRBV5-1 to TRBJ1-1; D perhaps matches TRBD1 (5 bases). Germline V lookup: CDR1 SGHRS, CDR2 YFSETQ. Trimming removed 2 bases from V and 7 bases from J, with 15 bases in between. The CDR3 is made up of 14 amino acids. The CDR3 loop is CASSLYKGNGEAFF. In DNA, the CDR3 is TGCGCCAGCAGCTTATATAAGGGGAATGGTGAAGCTTTCTTT. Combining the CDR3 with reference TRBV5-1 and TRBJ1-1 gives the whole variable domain KAGVTQTPRYLIKTRGQQVTLSCSPISGHRSVSWYQQTPGQGLQFLFEYFSETQRNKGNFPGRFSGRQFSNSRSEMNVSTLELGDSALYLCASSLYKGNGEAFFGQGTRLTVV.

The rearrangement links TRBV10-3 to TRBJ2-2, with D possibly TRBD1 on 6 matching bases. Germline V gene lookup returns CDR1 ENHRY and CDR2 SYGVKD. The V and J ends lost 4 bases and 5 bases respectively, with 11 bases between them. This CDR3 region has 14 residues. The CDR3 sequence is CAISGRGLTGELFF. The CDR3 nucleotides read TGTGCCATCAGTGGAAGGGGGTTAACCGGGGAGCTGTTTTTT.

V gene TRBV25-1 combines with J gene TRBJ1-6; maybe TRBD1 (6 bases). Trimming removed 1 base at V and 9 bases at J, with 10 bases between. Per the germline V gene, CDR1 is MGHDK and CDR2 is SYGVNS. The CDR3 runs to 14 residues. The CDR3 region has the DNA TGTGCCAGCAGTGAATGGCGAGGGGGTTCACCCCTCCACTTT. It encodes CASSEWRGGSPLHF.

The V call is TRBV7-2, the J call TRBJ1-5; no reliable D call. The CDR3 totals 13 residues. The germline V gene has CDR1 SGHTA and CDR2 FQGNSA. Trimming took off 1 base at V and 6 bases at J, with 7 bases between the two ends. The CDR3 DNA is TGTGCCAGCAGCTTAGATTTTCGTCAGCCCCAGCATTTT. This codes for CASSLDFRQPQHF.

CDR3 loop: CASSVGQGATYEQYF. The CDR3, as DNA: TGTGCCAGCAGCGTAGGACAGGGGGCGACCTACGAGCAGTACTTC. This chain links TRBV5-4 with TRBJ2-7; the match to TRBD1 covers 11 bases. The ends lost 4 bases at V and 2 bases at J; junction bases unmatched: 5. CDR1 is SGHNT and CDR2 is YYREEE in the germline V gene (reference sequence). This CDR3 contains 15 residues.

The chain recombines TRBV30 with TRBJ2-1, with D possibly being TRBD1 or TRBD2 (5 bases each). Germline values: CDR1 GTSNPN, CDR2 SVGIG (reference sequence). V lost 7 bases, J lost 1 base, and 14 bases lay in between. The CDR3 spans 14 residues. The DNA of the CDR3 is TGTGCCTCGTTCGGGACCTATTCCTACAATGAGCAGTTCTTC. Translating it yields CASFGTYSYNEQFF.